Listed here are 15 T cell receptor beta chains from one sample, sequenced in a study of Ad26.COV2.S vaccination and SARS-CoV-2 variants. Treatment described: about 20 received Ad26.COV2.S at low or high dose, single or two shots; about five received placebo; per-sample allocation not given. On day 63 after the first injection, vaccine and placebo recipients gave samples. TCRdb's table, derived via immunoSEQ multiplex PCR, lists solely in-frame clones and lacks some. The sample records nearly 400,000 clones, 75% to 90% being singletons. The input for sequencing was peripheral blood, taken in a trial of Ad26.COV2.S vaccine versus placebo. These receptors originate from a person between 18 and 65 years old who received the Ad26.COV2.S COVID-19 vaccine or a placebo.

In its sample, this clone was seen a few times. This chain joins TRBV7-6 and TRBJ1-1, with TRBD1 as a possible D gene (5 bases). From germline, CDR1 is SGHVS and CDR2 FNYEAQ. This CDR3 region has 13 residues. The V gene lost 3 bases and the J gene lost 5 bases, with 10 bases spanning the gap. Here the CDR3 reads CASSFEGTTEAFF. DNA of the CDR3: TGTGCCAGCAGCTTTGAGGGGACGACTGAAGCTTTCTTT.

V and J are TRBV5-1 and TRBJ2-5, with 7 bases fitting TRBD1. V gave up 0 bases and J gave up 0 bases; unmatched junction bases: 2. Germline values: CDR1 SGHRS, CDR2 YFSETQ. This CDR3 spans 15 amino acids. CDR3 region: CASSLVTGDQETQYF. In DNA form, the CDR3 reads TGCGCCAGCAGCTTGGTAACAGGGGACCAAGAGACCCAGTACTTC.

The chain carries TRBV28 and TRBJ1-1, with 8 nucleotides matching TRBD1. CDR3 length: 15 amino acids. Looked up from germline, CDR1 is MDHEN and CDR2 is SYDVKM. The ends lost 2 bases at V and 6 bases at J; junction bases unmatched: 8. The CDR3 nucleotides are TGTGCCAGCAGTTTAGCTCCCGGGACAGGAGCTGAAGCTTTCTTT. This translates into CASSLAPGTGAEAFF.

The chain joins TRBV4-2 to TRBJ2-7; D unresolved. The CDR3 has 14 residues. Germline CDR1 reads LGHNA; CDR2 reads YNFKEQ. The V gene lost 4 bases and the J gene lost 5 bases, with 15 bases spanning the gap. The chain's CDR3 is CASSPRTLAHEQYF. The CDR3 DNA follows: TGTGCCAGCAGCCCTAGGACGCTGGCCCACGAGCAGTACTTC.

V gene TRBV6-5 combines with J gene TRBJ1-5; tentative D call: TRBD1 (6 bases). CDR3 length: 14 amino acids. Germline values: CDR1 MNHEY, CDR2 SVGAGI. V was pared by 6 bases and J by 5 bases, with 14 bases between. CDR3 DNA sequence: TGTGCCAGCAGACCCGACCACAGGGATCAGCCCCAGCATTTT. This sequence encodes CASRPDHRDQPQHF.

This chain's CDR3 is CASSLRSPGENIQYF. CDR3 bases: TGCGCCAGCAGCTTGAGATCCCCAGGGGAAAACATTCAGTACTTC. The V call is TRBV5-1, the J call TRBJ2-4; tentative D call: TRBD1 (6 bases). This CDR3 region has 15 residues. Trimming took off 1 base at V and 5 bases at J, with 13 bases between the two ends. The germline gives CDR1 SGHRS, CDR2 YFSETQ.

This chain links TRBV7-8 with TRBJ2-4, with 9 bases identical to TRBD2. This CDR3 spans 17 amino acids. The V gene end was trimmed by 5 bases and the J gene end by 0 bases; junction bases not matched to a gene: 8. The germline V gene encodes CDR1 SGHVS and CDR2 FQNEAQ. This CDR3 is CASSPKRLAEAKNIQYF. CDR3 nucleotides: TGTGCCAGCAGCCCAAAGAGACTAGCGGAAGCCAAAAACATTCAGTACTTC.

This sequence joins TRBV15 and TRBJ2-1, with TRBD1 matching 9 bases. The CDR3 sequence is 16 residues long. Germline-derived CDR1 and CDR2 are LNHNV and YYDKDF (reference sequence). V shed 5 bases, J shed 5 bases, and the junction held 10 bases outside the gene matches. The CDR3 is CATSYYDRTGDNEQFF. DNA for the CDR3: TGTGCCACCAGCTACTACGACCGGACAGGGGACAATGAGCAGTTCTTC.

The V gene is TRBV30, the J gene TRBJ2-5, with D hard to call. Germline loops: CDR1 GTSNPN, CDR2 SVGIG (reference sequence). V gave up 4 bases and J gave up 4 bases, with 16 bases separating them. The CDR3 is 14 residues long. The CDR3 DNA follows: TGTGCCTGGACCCCGGCCCCGTGGGGAGAGACCCAGTACTTC. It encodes CAWTPAPWGETQYF.

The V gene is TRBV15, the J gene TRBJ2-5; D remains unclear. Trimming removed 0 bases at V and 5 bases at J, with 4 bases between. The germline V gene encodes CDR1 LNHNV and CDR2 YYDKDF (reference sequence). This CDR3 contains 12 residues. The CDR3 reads CATSRDWETQYF. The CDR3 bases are TGTGCCACCAGCAGAGATTGGGAGACCCAGTACTTC.

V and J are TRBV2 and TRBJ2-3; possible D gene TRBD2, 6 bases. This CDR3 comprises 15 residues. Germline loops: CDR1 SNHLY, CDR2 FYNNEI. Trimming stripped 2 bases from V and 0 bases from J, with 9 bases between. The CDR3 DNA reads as TGTGCCAGCAGTGAACAGAGCGGGAGCACAGATACGCAGTATTTT. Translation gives CASSEQSGSTDTQYF. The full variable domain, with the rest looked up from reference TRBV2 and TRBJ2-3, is EPEVTQTPSHQVTQMGQEVILRCVPISNHLYFYWYRQILGQKVEFLVSFYNNEISEKSEIFDDQFSVERPDGSNFTLKIRSTKLEDSAMYFCASSEQSGSTDTQYFGPGTRLTVL.

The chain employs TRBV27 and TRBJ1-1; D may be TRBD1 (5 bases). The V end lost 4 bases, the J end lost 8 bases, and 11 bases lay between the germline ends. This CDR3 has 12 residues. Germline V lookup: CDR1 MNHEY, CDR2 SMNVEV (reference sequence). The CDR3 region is CASSYAGGEAFF. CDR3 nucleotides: TGTGCCAGCAGTTACGCCGGGGGGGAAGCTTTCTTT.

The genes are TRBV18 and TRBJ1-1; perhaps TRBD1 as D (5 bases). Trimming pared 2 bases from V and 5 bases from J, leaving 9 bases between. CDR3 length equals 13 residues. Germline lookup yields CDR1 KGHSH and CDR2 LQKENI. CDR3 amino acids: CASSPNQGTEAFF. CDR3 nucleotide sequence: TGTGCCAGCTCACCAAACCAGGGAACTGAAGCTTTCTTT.

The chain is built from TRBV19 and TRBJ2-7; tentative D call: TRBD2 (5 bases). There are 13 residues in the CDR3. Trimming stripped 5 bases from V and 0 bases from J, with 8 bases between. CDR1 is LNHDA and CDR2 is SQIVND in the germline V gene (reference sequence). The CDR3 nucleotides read TGTGCCAGTAGTGATCGGGGCTCCTACGAGCAGTACTTC. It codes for CASSDRGSYEQYF.

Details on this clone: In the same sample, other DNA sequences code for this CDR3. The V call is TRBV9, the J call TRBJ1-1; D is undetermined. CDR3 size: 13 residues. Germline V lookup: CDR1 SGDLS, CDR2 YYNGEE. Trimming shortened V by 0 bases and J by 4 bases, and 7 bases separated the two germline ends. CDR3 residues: CASSVGGSTEAFF. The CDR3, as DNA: TGTGCCAGCAGCGTAGGTGGAAGCACTGAAGCTTTCTTT.